This TCR beta chain was retrieved from a study of T cell responses to AZD1222 COVID-19 vaccine. Notes on this clone: Its target is unknown.

Sequencing used immunoSEQ multiplex PCR; TCRdb keeps in-frame clones, though not all of them. There are about 140,000 clones in the sample; roughly 91% occur only once, and around 3.1% lies in the top ten. The ends lost 4 bases at V and 0 bases at J; junction bases unmatched: 8. CDR1 is LNHDA, CDR2 SQIVND, per germline (reference sequence). The length of the CDR3 is 16 residues. Broader study findings: At study baseline, merely six AZD1222 recipients were seropositive. Distributed over spike, vaccine-associated CD4 TCRs predominated at 160-218 and 743-854. Among the donors, most were white British and more were female, and clonal diversity was possibly underestimated.

The specimen comprised peripheral blood, sampled 28 days after the second AZD1222 dose. This TCR was recovered from an adult who received the AZD1222 COVID-19 vaccine. V and J are TRBV19 and TRBJ1-2, with 7 bases identical to TRBD1. CDR3 loop: CASSRRQGTANYGYTF. The CDR3 nucleotides are TGTGCCAGTAGTAGACGACAGGGTACAGCTAACTATGGCTACACCTTC.